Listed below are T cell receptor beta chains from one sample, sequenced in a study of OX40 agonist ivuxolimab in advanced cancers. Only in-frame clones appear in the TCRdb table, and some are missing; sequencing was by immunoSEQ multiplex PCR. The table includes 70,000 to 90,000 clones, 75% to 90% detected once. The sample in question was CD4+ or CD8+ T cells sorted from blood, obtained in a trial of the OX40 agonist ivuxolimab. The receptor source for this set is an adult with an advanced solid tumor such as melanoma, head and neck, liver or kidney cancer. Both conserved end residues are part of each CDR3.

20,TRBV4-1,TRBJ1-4,CASSQTPGQGVLAANEKLFF
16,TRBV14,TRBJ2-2,CASSVRTGRLSGELFF
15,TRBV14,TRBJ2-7,CASSQGLAGPYEQYF
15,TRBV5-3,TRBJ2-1,CASGRWEMGYNEQFF
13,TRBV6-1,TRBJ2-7,CASTRTEVYEQYF
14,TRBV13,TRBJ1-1,CASSSSGTGSEAFF
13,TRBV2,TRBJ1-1,CASRADMNTEAFF
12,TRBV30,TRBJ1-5,CAWSRSGQPQHF
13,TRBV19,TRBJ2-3,CASNPGAEDPQYF
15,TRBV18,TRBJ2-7,CASSPQGSGSDEQYF
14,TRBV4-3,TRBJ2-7,CASSPRPGPYEQYF
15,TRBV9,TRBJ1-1,CASSPEFEPRAEAFF
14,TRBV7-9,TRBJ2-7,CASSLTSLYYEQYF
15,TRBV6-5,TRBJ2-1,CASSYSRTGGNEQFF
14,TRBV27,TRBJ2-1,CASSKSGTWSWRIF
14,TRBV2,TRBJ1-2,CASREDRGNYGYTF
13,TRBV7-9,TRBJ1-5,CASSLGGDQPQHF
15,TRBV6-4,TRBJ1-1,CASKATPLMNTEAFF
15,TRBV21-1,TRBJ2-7,CASSKADRAPYEQYF
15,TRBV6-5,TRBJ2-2,CASRLGGTNTGELFF
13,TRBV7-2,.,CASSTDRGHEQYF
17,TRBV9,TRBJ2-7,CASSVGIAGASSYEQYF
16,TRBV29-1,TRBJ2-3,CSVEATGAGNTDTQYF
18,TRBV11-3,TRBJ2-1,CASSLERGLRRTNNEQFF
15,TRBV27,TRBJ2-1,CASSHLQGGHNEQFF
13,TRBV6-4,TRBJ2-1,CASSPPGSLEQFF
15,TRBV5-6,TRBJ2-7,CASSLLGTSTFEQYF
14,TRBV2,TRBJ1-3,CASSEGTWGNTIYF
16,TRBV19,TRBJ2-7,CASSMWGRETSYEQYF